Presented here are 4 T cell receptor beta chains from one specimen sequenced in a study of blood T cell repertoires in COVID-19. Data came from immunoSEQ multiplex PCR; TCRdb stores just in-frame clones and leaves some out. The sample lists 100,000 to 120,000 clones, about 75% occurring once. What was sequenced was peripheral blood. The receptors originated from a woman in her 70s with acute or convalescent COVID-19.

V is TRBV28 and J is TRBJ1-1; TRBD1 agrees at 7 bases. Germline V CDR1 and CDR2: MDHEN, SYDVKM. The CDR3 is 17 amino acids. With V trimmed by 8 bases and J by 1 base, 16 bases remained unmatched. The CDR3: CASCSVGLGQRNTEAFF. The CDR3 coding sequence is TGTGCCAGCTGCTCGGTGGGCTTGGGACAGCGGAACACTGAAGCTTTCTTT.

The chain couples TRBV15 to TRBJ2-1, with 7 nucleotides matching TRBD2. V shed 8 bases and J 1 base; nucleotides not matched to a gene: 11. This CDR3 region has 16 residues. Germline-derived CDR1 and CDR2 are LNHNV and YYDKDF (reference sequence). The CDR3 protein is CATSFRREASYNEQFF. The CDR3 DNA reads TGTGCCACCTCCTTCCGACGGGAGGCTTCCTACAATGAGCAGTTCTTC.

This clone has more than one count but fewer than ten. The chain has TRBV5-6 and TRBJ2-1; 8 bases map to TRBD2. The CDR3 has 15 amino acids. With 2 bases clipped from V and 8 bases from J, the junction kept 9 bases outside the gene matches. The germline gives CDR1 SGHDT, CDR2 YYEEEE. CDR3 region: CASSFSGTSLYEQFF. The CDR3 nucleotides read TGTGCCAGCAGCTTTTCCGGGACTAGTCTGTATGAGCAGTTCTTC.

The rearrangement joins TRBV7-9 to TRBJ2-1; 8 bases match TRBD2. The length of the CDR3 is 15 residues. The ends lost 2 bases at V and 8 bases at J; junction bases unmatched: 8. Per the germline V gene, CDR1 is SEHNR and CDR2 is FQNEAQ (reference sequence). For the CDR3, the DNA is TGTGCCAGCAGCTTAACGGCTAGCGGGTTCGATGAGCAGTTCTTC. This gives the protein CASSLTASGFDEQFF.